Sequencing of this TCR beta chain was carried out in a study of tumor-infiltrating lymphocytes in primary liver carcinoma. Points from the study as a whole: Relative to tumor region pairs, the tumor-adjacent and tumor-blood pairs showed overlap that was lower. Compared with blood, tumor repertoires held significantly more in their top 250 clones.

The CDR3 has 14 amino acids. Looked up from germline, CDR1 is SGHAT and CDR2 is FQNNGV. Unsorted bulk tissue, about 18-31 mg of it, served as the source for co-extraction of RNA and DNA. Patients diagnosed with primary liver carcinoma received treatment through surgical resection. Patients were chronically HBV-infected and treatment-naive. With about 470 ng total RNA as template and a constant-region primer, TCR beta cDNA was made. Three-round nested multiplex PCR performed with slightly modified ARM-PCR produced the TCR beta libraries. The two initial PCR rounds, around 11 cycles each, used TRBV1-TRBV30 forward and C-beta reverse primers. TCRdb reprocessed the multiplex PCR reads with MiXCR, giving one entry per CDR3 protein. This table holds around 88,000 distinct CDR3 sequences, just under 70% found once. With respect to this clonotype: The antigen is undetermined. A junction boundary mismatches the germline segment, possibly from a read error.

Sequenced material: tumor-adjacent normal liver tissue. This receptor was obtained from a middle-aged man with primary liver carcinoma and hepatitis B virus infection. The rearrangement joins TRBV11-2 to TRBJ2-1, with D perhaps matching TRBD2 (5 bases). The CDR3 DNA is TGTGACAGCAGTTCAGCGGTCCCTGGGGATGAGCAGTTCTTC. Translated: CDSSSAVPGDEQFF.